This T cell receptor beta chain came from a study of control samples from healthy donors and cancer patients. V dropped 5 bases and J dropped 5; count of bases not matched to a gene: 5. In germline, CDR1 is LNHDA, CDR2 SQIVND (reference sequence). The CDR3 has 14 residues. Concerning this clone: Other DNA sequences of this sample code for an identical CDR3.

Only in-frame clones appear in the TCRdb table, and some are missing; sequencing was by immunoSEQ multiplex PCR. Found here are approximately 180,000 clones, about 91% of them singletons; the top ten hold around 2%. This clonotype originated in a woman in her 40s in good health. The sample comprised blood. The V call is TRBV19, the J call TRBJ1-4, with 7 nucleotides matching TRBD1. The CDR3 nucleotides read TGTGCCAGTAGTTCGGGACAGACGAATGAAAAACTGTTTTTT. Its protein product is CASSSGQTNEKLFF.